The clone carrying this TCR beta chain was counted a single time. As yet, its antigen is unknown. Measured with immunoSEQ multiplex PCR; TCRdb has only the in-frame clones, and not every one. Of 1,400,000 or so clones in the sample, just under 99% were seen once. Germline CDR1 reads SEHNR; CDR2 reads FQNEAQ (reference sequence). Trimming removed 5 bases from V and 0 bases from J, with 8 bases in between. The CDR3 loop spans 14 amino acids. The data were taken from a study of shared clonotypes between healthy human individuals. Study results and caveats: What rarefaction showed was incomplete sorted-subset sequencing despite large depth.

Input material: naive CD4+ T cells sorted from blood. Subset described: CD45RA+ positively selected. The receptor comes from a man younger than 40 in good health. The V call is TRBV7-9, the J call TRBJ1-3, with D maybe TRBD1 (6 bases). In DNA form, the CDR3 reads TGTGCCAGCAGCCCGACAGGCTCTGGAAACACCATATATTTT. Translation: CASSPTGSGNTIYF.